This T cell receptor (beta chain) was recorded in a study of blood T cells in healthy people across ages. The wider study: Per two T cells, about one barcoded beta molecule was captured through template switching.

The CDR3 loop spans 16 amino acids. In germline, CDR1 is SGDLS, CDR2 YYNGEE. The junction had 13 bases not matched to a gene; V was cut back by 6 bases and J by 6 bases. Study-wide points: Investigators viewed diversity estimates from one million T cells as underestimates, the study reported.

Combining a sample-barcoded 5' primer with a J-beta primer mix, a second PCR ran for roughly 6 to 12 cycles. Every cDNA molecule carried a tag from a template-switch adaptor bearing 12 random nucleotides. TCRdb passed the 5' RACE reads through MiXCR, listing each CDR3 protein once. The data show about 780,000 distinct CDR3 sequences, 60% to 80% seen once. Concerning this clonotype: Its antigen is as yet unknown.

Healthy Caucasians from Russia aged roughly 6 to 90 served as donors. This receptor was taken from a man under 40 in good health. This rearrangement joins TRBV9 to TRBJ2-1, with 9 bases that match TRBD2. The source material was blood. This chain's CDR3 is CASTSPVAGELNEQFF. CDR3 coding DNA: TGTGCCAGCACCTCACCTGTAGCGGGGGAGCTCAATGAGCAGTTCTTC.